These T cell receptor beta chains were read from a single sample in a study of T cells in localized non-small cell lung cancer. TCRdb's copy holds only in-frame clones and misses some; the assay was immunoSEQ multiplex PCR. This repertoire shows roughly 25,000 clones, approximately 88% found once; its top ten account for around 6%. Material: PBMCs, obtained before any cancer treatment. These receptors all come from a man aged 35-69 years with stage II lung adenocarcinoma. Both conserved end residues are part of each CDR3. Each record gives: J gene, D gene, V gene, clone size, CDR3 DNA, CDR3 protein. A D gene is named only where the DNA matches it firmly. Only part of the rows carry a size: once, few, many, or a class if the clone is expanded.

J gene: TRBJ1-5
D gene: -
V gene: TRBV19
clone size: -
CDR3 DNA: TGTGCCAGTATGGACAGAAGCCTCAATCAGCCCCAGCATTTT
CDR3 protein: CASMDRSLNQPQHF

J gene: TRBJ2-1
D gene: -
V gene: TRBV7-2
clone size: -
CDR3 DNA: TGTGCCAGCAGCGCATCGTGGGTGTCATACAATGAGCAGTTCTTC
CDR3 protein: CASSASWVSYNEQFF

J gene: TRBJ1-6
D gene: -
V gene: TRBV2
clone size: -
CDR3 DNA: TGTGCCAGCAACCCCGGGGGTTTCAATTCACCCCTCCACTTT
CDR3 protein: CASNPGGFNSPLHF

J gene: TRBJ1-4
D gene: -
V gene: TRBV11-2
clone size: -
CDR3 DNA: TGTGCCAGCAGCTTGTGGACGGGTGAAAAACTGTTTTTT
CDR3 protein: CASSLWTGEKLFF

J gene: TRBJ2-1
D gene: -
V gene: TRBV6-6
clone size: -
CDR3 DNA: TGTGCCAGCAGTTACGATAGGATGCGCGGGACGCATGAGCAGTTCTTC
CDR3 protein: CASSYDRMRGTHEQFF

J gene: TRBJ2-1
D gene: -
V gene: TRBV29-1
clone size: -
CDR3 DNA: TGCAGCGTATATAGCGTAAATGAGCAGTTCTTC
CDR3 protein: CSVYSVNEQFF

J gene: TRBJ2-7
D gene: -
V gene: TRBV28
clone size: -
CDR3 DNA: TGTGCCAGCAGTACGCCACCCGTCTCCTACGAGCAGTACTTC
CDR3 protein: CASSTPPVSYEQYF

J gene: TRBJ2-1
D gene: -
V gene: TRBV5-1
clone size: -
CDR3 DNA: TGCGCCAGCAGCAGGGACGCGGGGGAGCAGTTCTTC
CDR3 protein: CASSRDAGEQFF

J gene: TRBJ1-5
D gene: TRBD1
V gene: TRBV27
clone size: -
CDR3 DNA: TGTGCCAGCAGTTCTCTACAGGGGTTTTTTGGCAATCAGCCCCAGCATTTT
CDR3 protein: CASSSLQGFFGNQPQHF

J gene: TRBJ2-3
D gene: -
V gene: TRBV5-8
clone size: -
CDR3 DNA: TGTGCCAGCAGCTTCGGTGGGTCGCAGTATTTT
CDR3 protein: CASSFGGSQYF

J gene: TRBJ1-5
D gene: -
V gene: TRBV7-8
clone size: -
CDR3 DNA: TGTGCCAGCAGCTTAAGCGGACGTAATAGCAATCAGCCCCAGCATTTT
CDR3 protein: CASSLSGRNSNQPQHF

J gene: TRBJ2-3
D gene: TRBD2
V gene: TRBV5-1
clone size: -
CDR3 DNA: TGCGCCAGCAGCTTCGGGAGGGATACGCAGTATTTT
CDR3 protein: CASSFGRDTQYF

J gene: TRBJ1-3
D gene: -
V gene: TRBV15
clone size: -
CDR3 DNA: TGTGCCACCAGCAGGGACGGGACCACTTCTGGAAACACCATATATTTT
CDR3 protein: CATSRDGTTSGNTIYF

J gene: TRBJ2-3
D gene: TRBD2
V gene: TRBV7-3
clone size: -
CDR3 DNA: TGTGCCAGCAGCTCTAGCGGGGCTACAGATACGCAGTATTTT
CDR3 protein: CASSSSGATDTQYF

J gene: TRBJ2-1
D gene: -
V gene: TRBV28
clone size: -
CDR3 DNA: TGTGCCAGCAGTTTGTCGTGGAACAGGGCCAATGAGCAGTTCTTC
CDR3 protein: CASSLSWNRANEQFF

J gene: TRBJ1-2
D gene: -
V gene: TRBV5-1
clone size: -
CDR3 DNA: TGCGCCAGCAGCTTGGAGGCCAGTGATATCTATGGCTACACCTTC
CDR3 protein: CASSLEASDIYGYTF

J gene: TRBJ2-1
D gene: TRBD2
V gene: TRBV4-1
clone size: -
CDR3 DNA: TGCGCCAGCAGCCAGCGGGGGGGCTTCAACAATGAGCAGTTCTTC
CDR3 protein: CASSQRGGFNNEQFF

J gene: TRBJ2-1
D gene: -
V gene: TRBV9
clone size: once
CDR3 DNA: TGTGCCAGCAGCGTAGAGGAGGCGGTGTACAATGAGCAGTTCTTC
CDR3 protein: CASSVEEAVYNEQFF

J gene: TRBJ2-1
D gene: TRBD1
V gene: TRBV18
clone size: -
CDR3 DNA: TGTGCCAGCGCTTTCAACCCGGGACAGGGCTACAATGAGCAGTTCTTC
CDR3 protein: CASAFNPGQGYNEQFF

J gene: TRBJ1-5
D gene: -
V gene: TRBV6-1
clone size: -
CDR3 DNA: TGTGCCAGCACCGACACTAGCAATCAGCCCCAGCATTTT
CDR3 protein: CASTDTSNQPQHF

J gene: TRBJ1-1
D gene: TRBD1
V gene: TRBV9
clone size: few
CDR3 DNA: TGTGCCAGCAGCGTAGCCTACCGAATGACAGGGGGCACTGAAGCTTTCTTT
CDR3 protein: CASSVAYRMTGGTEAFF

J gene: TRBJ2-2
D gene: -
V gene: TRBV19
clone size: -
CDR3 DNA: TGTGCCAGTAGCCCGGGACACTCGAACACCGGGGAGCTGTTTTTT
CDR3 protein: CASSPGHSNTGELFF

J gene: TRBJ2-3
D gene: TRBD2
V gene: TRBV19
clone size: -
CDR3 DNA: TGTGCCACCCGGACTAGCGGGGGGGCAGGTTCAGATACGCAGTATTTT
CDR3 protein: CATRTSGGAGSDTQYF

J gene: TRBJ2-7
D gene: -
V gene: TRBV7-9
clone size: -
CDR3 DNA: TGTGCCAGCAGCCTGATTTCGGACGAGCAGTACTTC
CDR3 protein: CASSLISDEQYF

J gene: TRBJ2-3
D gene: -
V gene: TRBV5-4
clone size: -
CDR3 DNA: TGTGCCAGCAGGAGAATTGAAGGAACAGATACGCAGTATTTT
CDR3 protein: CASRRIEGTDTQYF

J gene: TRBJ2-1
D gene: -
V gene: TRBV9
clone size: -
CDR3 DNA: TGTGCCAGCAGCGTAGGCGTGAACAATGAGCAGTTCTTC
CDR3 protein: CASSVGVNNEQFF